This T cell receptor beta chain was retrieved from a study of blood T cell repertoires in COVID-19 (dated by TCRdb to about 2020). Regarding the complete study: Recovered participants in ImmuneRACE Cohort 3 were defined as having two consecutive negative NP/OP PCR tests, clearance from a healthcare professional, or resolution of symptoms. Samples from collaborators originated in the United States, Italy and Spain and spanned both the acute and convalescent phases of COVID-19. The prospective study material was composed of cDNA or gDNA derived from T cells, B-cell-depleted T cells, or PBMCs. Subjects who had been exposed to COVID-19, were actively infected with it, or had recovered from it provided the deeply sampled blood TCRbeta repertoires that made up the dataset. A freely available public database, intended as a resource for researchers studying the immune response to SARS-CoV-2, is where the repertoires were released. Samples were obtained from the ongoing ImmuneRACE study (first 160 participants) and from roughly 1,300 subjects provided by 6 global collaborators. The sample metadata nearly always contained a de-identified subject ID, COVID-19 status, age in years and sex. Where available, HLA class I and class II types were obtained from metadata supplied by the sample provider rather than from assay-based typing.

Participants in the prospective study were enrolled through a virtual design, were aged 18 to 89 years, and lived in under 25 United States geographic areas. Cohort assignment in the prospective study relied on participant-reported clinical history from a screening survey and a study questionnaire. Each participant in the prospective study had whole blood, serum and a nasopharyngeal or oropharyngeal swab collected by mobile phlebotomists. Over a roughly 2-month period, participants in the prospective study had the option of providing additional blood draws and questionnaires. Before DNA extraction, prospective study blood samples were shipped either frozen or at room temperature. TCRbeta CDR3 regions were amplified from genomic DNA using the immunoSEQ Assay, a bias-controlled multiplex PCR. The study's processing was this. The number of nucleated cells in each sample was estimated by amplification of reference gene primers within the assay. Sequence reads were collapsed and filtered to measure the absolute abundance of every unique TCRbeta CDR3 rearrangement. For each sample, productive Simpson clonality was calculated by taking the square root of Simpson's diversity index across productive rearrangements. TCRdb limited this immuneACCESS table to in-frame rearrangements with V and J called. A share of clones is missing; checked studies link under half to unresolved V genes, and the rest is unexplained. The DNA was the basis for D and trimming; V, J and clone size are from that table. Within this sample are around 360,000 clones, with about 90% of them counted one time only. Approximately 1.9% of the sample goes to the ten largest clones.

V was cut back by 2 bases and J by 4 bases, leaving a gap of 10 bases between them. CDR1 and CDR2 are drawn from the germline V gene: KGHDR, SFDVKD. Reading from cysteine to phenylalanine, the CDR3 counts 14 amino acids. Solely the CDR3 DNA is kept, with 42 bases framed from the first base. Study-wide conclusions, independent of this receptor: Clinical and demographic metadata were provided uncurated, with the amount varying by source and participant.

About this clone: There is no known antigen for this receptor. There are no base qualities to consult, and no much larger clone falls within one base.

The clonotype originates from a man aged 35-49 years in a cohort exposed to, infected with or recovered from COVID-19 (not recorded which). Specimen: PBMCs or T cells enriched from blood (not recorded which). The sequence links TRBV24-1 to TRBJ1-2; a confident D gene designation cannot be given. The nucleotide sequence is given as TGTGCCACCAGTGATTCAGACAACGGCTATGGCTACACCTTC. It encodes CATSDSDNGYGYTF.